These 12 T cell receptor beta chains originate from one sample sequenced in a study of cytomegalovirus exposure and HLA in healthy donors. PCR used 60 Vbeta primers and 13 Jbeta primers. The data were produced by immunoSEQ multiplex PCR, yet TCRdb's version contains in-frame clones alone and is incomplete. The repertoire holds around 140,000 clones, 83% seen once, with approximately 1.5% in the top ten. The sample consisted of PBMCs. All receptors derive from a man aged 40-49 years in good health and CMV-seronegative.

This rearrangement joins TRBV5-5 to TRBJ1-1; D possibly corresponds to TRBD1 (5 bases). Germline values: CDR1 SGHKS, CDR2 YYEKEE (reference sequence). V lost 1 base and J lost 6, with 10 bases in between. CDR3 length: 13 amino acids. CDR3 sequence reads: CASSLSGWAEAFF. In nucleotides, the CDR3 is TGTGCCAGCAGCTTGTCAGGGTGGGCTGAAGCTTTCTTT.

The V call is TRBV28, the J call TRBJ1-6; the match to TRBD1 covers 9 bases. Germline assignment: CDR1 MDHEN and CDR2 SYDVKM. There are 15 residues in the CDR3. V lost 5 bases and J lost 9; bases outside the gene matches: 8. The CDR3 sequence: CASSPTGQGGSPLHF. DNA of the CDR3: TGTGCCAGCAGTCCTACGGGACAGGGTGGTTCACCCCTCCACTTT.

The chain combines TRBV19 with TRBJ1-2, with TRBD1 matching 10 bases. The germline gives CDR1 LNHDA, CDR2 SQIVND (reference sequence). This CDR3 is built from 13 residues. After removal of 7 bases from V and 6 bases from J, the junction contained 5 bases not matched to a gene. The CDR3 is CASTQDRGDGYTF. For the CDR3, the DNA is TGTGCCAGTACCCAGGACAGGGGGGATGGCTACACCTTC.

J is TRBJ2-3 and V is TRBV25-1; D unclear. Deletions cut 1 base from V and 4 bases from J, with 6 bases between. The CDR3 spans 13 residues. Germline V gives CDR1 MGHDK, CDR2 SYGVNS. As DNA, the CDR3 is TGTGCCAGCAGTGAATTTGAGGCAGATACGCAGTATTTT. This gives the protein CASSEFEADTQYF.

The V call is TRBV7-3, the J call TRBJ2-3, with 11 positions matching TRBD2. CDR3 size: 15 residues. J gave up 4 bases and V 6 bases, and 6 bases lay outside the gene matches. Germline loops: CDR1 SGHTA, CDR2 FQGTGA. The CDR3 region is CASRKTSGSADTQYF. DNA of the CDR3: TGTGCCAGCAGAAAAACTAGCGGGAGTGCAGATACGCAGTATTTT.

The rearrangement joins TRBV7-6 to TRBJ2-1, with TRBD2 matching 9 bases. CDR3 length: 15 residues. With V trimmed by 1 base and J by 3 bases, 1 base remained unmatched. The germline gives CDR1 SGHVS, CDR2 FNYEAQ. CDR3 sequence (DNA): TGTGCCAGCAGCTTAGGTAGCGGGGGCTACAATGAGCAGTTCTTC. Translation gives CASSLGSGGYNEQFF.

This chain connects TRBV5-5 to TRBJ2-7, with 9 bases fitting TRBD1. This CDR3 is built from 15 residues. The germline CDR1 and CDR2 sequences are SGHKS and YYEKEE (reference sequence). Unmatched junction bases numbered 10, after V lost 4 bases and J lost 5 bases. The CDR3 protein is CASSPEGTGYHEQYF. The DNA of the CDR3 is TGTGCCAGCAGCCCCGAGGGGACAGGGTACCACGAGCAGTACTTC. The full variable domain, with the rest looked up from reference TRBV5-5 and TRBJ2-7, is DAGVTQSPTHLIKTRGQQVTLRCSPISGHKSVSWYQQVLGQGPQFIFQYYEKEERGRGNFPDRFSARQFPNYSSELNVNALLLGDSALYLCASSPEGTGYHEQYFGPGTRLTVT.

Only one count was recorded for this clone. The chain combines TRBV7-9 with TRBJ2-5; 8 bases fit TRBD1. CDR1 and CDR2 from the germline V gene are SEHNR and FQNEAQ (reference sequence). The CDR3 spans 13 residues. Unmatched junction bases numbered 3, after V lost 5 bases and J lost 4 bases. CDR3 in amino acids: CASSGQGRETQYF. The CDR3 bases are TGTGCCAGCAGCGGACAGGGTAGAGAGACCCAGTACTTC.

This clone was recorded only once. V usage is TRBV6-1 and J usage is TRBJ2-4; TRBD2 is a possible D gene (5 bases). The germline V gene encodes CDR1 MNHNS and CDR2 SASEGT. The CDR3 is 11 residues long. V lost 0 bases and J 15 bases, leaving 9 bases between the germline ends. CDR3 sequence (DNA): TGTGCCAGCAGTGAAGCCGCGGGTCGGTACTTC. Translation: CASSEAAGRYF.

This clone turned up a few times. The V and J genes are TRBV15 and TRBJ1-2; D gene ambiguous. Germline CDR1 is LNHNV and CDR2 is YYDKDF (reference sequence). The CDR3 has 15 amino acids. V was pared by 0 bases and J by 5 bases, with 13 bases between. The chain's CDR3 is CATSRDRRNVYGYTF. Written as DNA, the CDR3 is TGTGCCACCAGCAGAGATAGGCGGAACGTTTATGGCTACACCTTC. Supplemented by reference TRBV15 and TRBJ1-2, the full variable domain reads DAMVIQNPRYQVTQFGKPVTLSCSQTLNHNVMYWYQQKSSQAPKLLFHYYDKDFNNEADTPDNFQSRRPNTSFCFLDIRSPGLGDTAMYLCATSRDRRNVYGYTFGSGTRLTVV.

The V gene is TRBV5-6, the J gene TRBJ1-5, with a possible D match to TRBD1 (5 bases). Germline V gene sequence: CDR1 SGHDT, CDR2 YYEEEE. Trimming left V 0 bases short and J 4 bases short, with 11 bases between. This CDR3 comprises 15 residues. The CDR3 sequence: CASSLAQDPNQPQHF. DNA for the CDR3: TGTGCCAGCAGCTTGGCACAGGACCCTAATCAGCCCCAGCATTTT.

The rearrangement uses TRBV19 and TRBJ2-2; TRBD2 agrees at 8 bases. Germline V gives CDR1 LNHDA, CDR2 SQIVND (reference sequence). The junction had 8 bases not matched to a gene; V was cut back by 5 bases and J by 6 bases. This CDR3 contains 15 residues. The CDR3 is CASSRGGSGAGELFF. The CDR3 nucleotides read TGTGCCAGTAGTCGCGGGGGGAGTGGCGCCGGGGAGCTGTTTTTT.